This T cell receptor beta chain was found in a study of OX40 agonist ivuxolimab in advanced cancers. The overall study: Two cutaneous melanoma patients and one hepatocellular carcinoma patient, three in all, had partial responses.

Generated by immunoSEQ multiplex PCR, the TCRdb table keeps only in-frame clones and is missing some. This sample carries over 70,000 clones, approximately 87% of them seen once, and the ten largest clones take about 1.5%. The germline gives CDR1 SGHTA, CDR2 FQGNSA. The CDR3 spans 14 residues. V was clipped by 5 bases and J by 4 bases; unmatched bases: 5. This clone was counted a few times. The receptor's source is an adult with an advanced solid tumor such as melanoma, head and neck, liver or kidney cancer. The chain uses TRBV7-2 and TRBJ2-1; 7 nucleotides line up with TRBD1. The material sequenced was CD4+ or CD8+ T cells sorted from blood, taken in a trial of the OX40 agonist ivuxolimab. The CDR3: CASSAKTGYNEQFF. The CDR3 bases are TGTGCCAGCAGCGCTAAGACAGGGTACAATGAGCAGTTCTTC.